This T cell receptor (beta chain) originates from a study of T cells expressing NK-cell markers. As for the study in general: Within the sequenced cohort of eight donors, seven exhibited HCMV seropositivity and one was seronegative.

Study results and limitations: These clonotypes also led the CD3+CD56-NKG2C+ fraction in a few donors.

As concerns this clonotype: Its antigen is not identified.

Libraries used 5'RACE template switching adding universal primer site and UMIs. Using the 5' RACE reads, TCRdb records one entry per CDR3 protein without DNA. Here the sample table reports about 170,000 distinct CDR3 sequences. There are 13 residues in the CDR3. Germline values: CDR1 SNHLY, CDR2 FYNNEI. The clonotype originates from a man aged 18 to 69 in good health. The V call is TRBV2, the J call TRBJ2-7; TCRdb returns TRBD1, unconfirmable since there is no DNA. Specimen: blood T cells: a sorted CD56 or NKG2C T cell subset, CD4+ or CD8+ T cells, or bulk PBMC T cells (not recorded which). CDR3 sequence reads: CAYSRARVYEQYF.